The text below deals with one T cell receptor (beta chain). Original handling: Sample TCR counts, which ranged from roughly 20,000 to 750,000, had a median of approximately 100,000. TCRdb re-analysed the RACE reads in MiXCR, keeping a single row per CDR3 protein. The V and J calls shown here were made by TCRdb, not taken from the authors' results. The table lists tens of thousands of distinct CDR3 sequences, about 9% of them singletons. This sample's time point: patch test 1, 2 weeks after DPC sensitization. Treatment indicated: therapeutic diphenylcyclopropenone sensitization with weekly scalp DPC. The study extracted total RNA from unfractionated whole blood. This specimen comes from a study of human T cells and chemical hapten exposure. V lost 6 bases and J lost 5, with 16 bases in between. This CDR3 comprises 15 residues. Germline CDR1 SEHNR, CDR2 FQNEAQ (reference sequence).

This sequence joins TRBV7-9 and TRBJ2-2; TRBD2 is a possible D gene (6 bases). The receptor comes from a middle-aged woman with alopecia areata. Some clones in this sample may be carry-over from other donors' samples. The source material was whole blood, sampled in connection with sensitization to the hapten diphenylcyclopropenone (DPC). The CDR3: CASSYMSGRTGELFF. DNA for the CDR3: TGTGCCAGCAGTTATATGTCTGGGAGGACCGGGGAGCTGTTTTTT.